The rows below give T cell receptor beta chains drawn from one sample of a study of blood T cell repertoires in COVID-19. The data were produced by immunoSEQ multiplex PCR, yet TCRdb's version contains in-frame clones alone and is incomplete. The repertoire consists of under 200,000 clones, with roughly 89% occurring once and the leading ten covering around 4%. Sample: peripheral blood. The receptors here all came from a woman aged 55 to 70 who had recovered from COVID-19. Both conserved end residues are part of each CDR3. The D gene is left open where the match is weak. Part of the rows lack a size; the others show once, few, many or a class for expanded clones.

v_gene,j_gene,abundance,d_gene,CDR3aa,CDR3nt
TRBV10-3,TRBJ2-2,NA,NA,CAISGLGTGELFF,TGTGCCATCAGTGGGCTAGGCACCGGGGAGCTGTTTTTT
TRBV7-9,TRBJ2-3,NA,TRBD2,CASSLSLRGVRGDTQYF,TGTGCCAGCAGCTTAAGTCTGCGGGGGGTACGGGGAGATACGCAGTATTTT
TRBV7-2,TRBJ2-1,once,NA,CASSLEGAPYNEQFF,TGTGCCAGCAGCTTAGAAGGGGCACCCTACAATGAGCAGTTCTTC
TRBV19,TRBJ1-3,NA,NA,CASSNGVSGNTIYF,TGTGCCAGTAGTAACGGGGTCTCTGGAAACACCATATATTTT
TRBV19,TRBJ2-2,NA,TRBD1,CASSRGTGGTGELFF,TGTGCCAGTAGTAGGGGGACAGGGGGGACCGGGGAGCTGTTTTTT
TRBV7-2,TRBJ1-5,once,NA,CASSFRVSGEPQHF,TGTGCCAGCAGCTTCAGGGTCTCAGGGGAGCCCCAGCATTTT
TRBV5-4,TRBJ2-1,NA,NA,CASSQGERSYNEQFF,TGTGCCAGCAGTCAGGGTGAACGGTCCTACAATGAGCAGTTCTTC
TRBV27,TRBJ2-5,NA,TRBD2,CASSISGTSGQETQYF,TGTGCCAGCAGCATATCCGGGACTAGCGGGCAAGAGACCCAGTACTTC
TRBV19,TRBJ1-5,NA,TRBD1,CASSTRTGGGNQPQHF,TGTGCCAGTAGTACGCGGACAGGGGGAGGCAATCAGCCCCAGCATTTT
TRBV24-1,TRBJ2-3,NA,TRBD2,CATSGHPGLAGGTLVGTDTQYF,TGTGCCACCAGTGGGCACCCGGGACTAGCGGGGGGGACCTTAGTTGGCACAGATACGCAGTATTTT
TRBV15,TRBJ1-1,NA,NA,CATSRDRWANTEAFF,TGTGCCACCAGCAGAGATCGGTGGGCGAACACTGAAGCTTTCTTT
TRBV3-1/TRBV3-2,TRBJ1-1,once,NA,CASRKQSEAFF,TGTGCCAGCAGGAAACAGTCTGAAGCTTTCTTT
TRBV11-3,TRBJ2-7,NA,TRBD1,CASSLDAGGMYEQYF,TGTGCCAGCAGCTTAGACGCAGGGGGCATGTACGAGCAGTACTTC
TRBV6-1,TRBJ1-5,NA,NA,CASSEWSQLGSQPQHF,TGTGCCAGCAGTGAATGGTCTCAATTGGGGAGTCAGCCCCAGCATTTT
TRBV29-1,TRBJ2-7,NA,TRBD2,CSVVPAGGVLSSYEQYF,TGCAGCGTTGTTCCCGCGGGGGGTGTATTAAGCTCCTACGAGCAGTACTTC
TRBV28,TRBJ2-5,NA,TRBD1,CASSLTGTGDQETQYF,TGTGCCAGCAGCTTAACCGGGACAGGGGACCAAGAGACCCAGTACTTC
TRBV4-2,TRBJ1-1,NA,TRBD1,CASSQEGTGGDEAFF,TGTGCCAGCAGCCAAGAAGGGACAGGGGGCGATGAAGCTTTCTTT
TRBV27,TRBJ1-2,NA,TRBD1,CASSSSSGTGWYGYTF,TGTGCCAGCAGTTCCTCCAGCGGGACAGGGTGGTATGGCTACACCTTC
TRBV2,TRBJ2-1,once,TRBD1,CASTKRDRVNEQFF,TGTGCCAGCACGAAGAGGGACAGGGTGAATGAGCAGTTCTTC
TRBV6-5,TRBJ2-7,NA,NA,CASSYEQGYEQYF,TGTGCCAGCAGTTACGAACAGGGTTACGAGCAGTACTTC
TRBV4-1,TRBJ2-4,NA,NA,CASRDYGENIQYF,TGCGCCAGCAGGGACTACGGGGAAAACATTCAGTACTTC
TRBV4-1,TRBJ1-2,NA,NA,CASSQVSGVYGYTF,TGCGCCAGCAGCCAAGTGTCAGGGGTTTATGGCTACACCTTC
TRBV6-5,TRBJ1-1,NA,TRBD1,CASSSYIHRGNTEAFF,TGTGCCAGCAGTTCATACATACACAGGGGGAACACTGAAGCTTTCTTT
TRBV9,TRBJ2-5,NA,NA,CASSVGPPGNSQETQYF,TGTGCCAGCAGCGTAGGTCCCCCAGGGAACAGCCAAGAGACCCAGTACTTC
TRBV5-1,TRBJ2-3,NA,TRBD2,CAGRAGGTDTQYF,TGCGCCGGAAGAGCGGGGGGCACAGATACGCAGTATTTT
TRBV15,TRBJ2-5,NA,TRBD1,CATSPGQGGRETQYF,TGTGCCACCAGCCCCGGACAGGGTGGTCGGGAGACCCAGTACTTC
TRBV6-5,TRBJ2-3,few,NA,CASKRGAGTDTQYF,TGTGCCAGCAAACGGGGGGCCGGCACAGATACGCAGTATTTT
TRBV4-1,TRBJ2-3,NA,TRBD2,CASSQEGSSGGALKTDTQYF,TGCGCCAGCAGCCAAGAAGGGTCTAGCGGGGGGGCCTTGAAAACAGATACGCAGTATTTT
TRBV18,TRBJ2-5,NA,NA,CASSPLQGKQETQYF,TGTGCCAGCTCACCCCTTCAGGGGAAGCAAGAGACCCAGTACTTC
TRBV7-8,TRBJ1-2,NA,TRBD1,CASSPFRGPGDYGYTF,TGTGCCAGCAGCCCCTTCAGGGGGCCGGGGGACTATGGCTACACCTTC
TRBV7-9,TRBJ1-1,few,NA,CASSPYSEAFF,TGTGCCAGCAGCCCCTATTCTGAAGCTTTCTTT
TRBV5-5,TRBJ2-1,once,NA,CASSLEEGASSYNEQFF,TGTGCCAGCAGCTTGGAGGAGGGGGCGTCATCCTACAATGAGCAGTTCTTC
TRBV6-2/TRBV6-3,TRBJ2-3,NA,TRBD1,CASSKDRGSRADTQYF,TGTGCCAGCAGCAAAGACAGGGGGAGTAGGGCAGATACGCAGTATTTT
TRBV3-1/TRBV3-2,TRBJ2-5,NA,TRBD2,CASSRNTAGVIGAQYF,TGTGCCAGCAGCCGGAATACAGCGGGGGTCATTGGGGCCCAGTACTTC
TRBV29-1,TRBJ1-1,few,NA,CSVVALYSEAFF,TGCAGCGTTGTAGCTTTATATTCTGAAGCTTTCTTT
TRBV6-5,TRBJ1-6,NA,NA,CASSVTGNSPLHF,TGTGCCAGCAGCGTTACAGGGAATTCACCCCTCCACTTT
TRBV11-2,TRBJ2-2,NA,NA,CASSLNEGSGGELFF,TGTGCCAGCAGCTTGAATGAGGGTTCCGGCGGGGAGCTGTTTTTT
TRBV9,TRBJ1-5,NA,NA,CASSATGFNQPQHF,TGTGCCAGCAGCGCGACAGGATTCAATCAGCCCCAGCATTTT
TRBV19,TRBJ2-7,NA,NA,CASSISRGYEQYF,TGTGCCAGTAGTATCTCCAGGGGCTACGAGCAGTACTTC
TRBV27,TRBJ2-6,NA,TRBD1,CASSRTGMSGANVLTF,TGTGCCAGCAGTAGGACAGGGATGTCTGGGGCCAACGTCCTGACTTTC
TRBV20-1,TRBJ1-1,NA,NA,CSARGTQGAFF,TGCAGTGCTAGAGGGACCCAGGGGGCTTTCTTT
TRBV10-3,TRBJ2-3,NA,TRBD2,CAIRPAGAHTDTQYF,TGTGCCATCAGACCAGCGGGGGCCCACACAGATACGCAGTATTTT
TRBV28,TRBJ1-1,NA,TRBD1,CASSFGDRKGYTEAFF,TGTGCCAGCAGTTTCGGGGACAGAAAAGGTTACACTGAAGCTTTCTTT
TRBV29-1,TRBJ1-6,NA,NA,CSVRTQYNSPLHF,TGCAGCGTTCGAACGCAGTATAATTCACCCCTCCACTTT
TRBV28,TRBJ2-6,NA,NA,CATHQGSGANVLTF,TGTGCCACACATCAGGGCTCTGGGGCCAACGTCCTGACTTTC
TRBV5-1,TRBJ1-3,NA,NA,CASSLDPGAGNTIYF,TGCGCCAGCAGCTTGGACCCAGGTGCCGGAAACACCATATATTTT
TRBV3-1/TRBV3-2,TRBJ1-4,NA,NA,CASSQDGRGRGKLFF,TGTGCCAGCAGCCAAGATGGGAGGGGGAGAGGAAAACTGTTTTTT
TRBV7-9,TRBJ1-2,NA,NA,CASSLGQFNYGYTF,TGTGCCAGCAGCTTAGGTCAGTTTAACTATGGCTACACCTTC
TRBV29-1,TRBJ1-1,NA,NA,CSVVAGGGVEAFF,TGCAGCGTTGTTGCAGGAGGGGGGGTGGAAGCTTTCTTT
TRBV5-1,TRBJ2-1,NA,TRBD2,CASSLSGGGTYNEQFF,TGCGCCAGCAGCTTGTCAGGCGGGGGGACCTACAATGAGCAGTTCTTC
TRBV28,TRBJ2-2,NA,NA,CASSFPRGFPNTGELFF,TGTGCCAGCAGTTTTCCTCGGGGTTTTCCGAACACCGGGGAGCTGTTTTTT
TRBV28,TRBJ1-2,NA,TRBD1,CASTTGQGGGYTF,TGTGCCAGCACTACGGGACAGGGGGGCGGCTACACCTTC